This TCR beta chain was sequenced in a study of neurological immune-mediated disorders. Study-level points and caveats: A possible signature appeared as one related-CDR3 cluster, in which phylogenetic grouping placed the repertoires of 18 of 34 multiple sclerosis patients. Whereas HTLV-1-associated myelopathy showed the most TCR clonal expansion, multiple sclerosis showed the least, with levels below those of healthy controls. Private repertoires in all groups were suggested, as expanded clones shared no CDR3 amino acid sequences across subjects.

The cDNA came from 5'RACE with 10-nucleotide random UMIs. TCRdb re-derived calls from the 5' RACE reads in MiXCR, one entry per CDR3 protein. Among 90,000 to 100,000 distinct CDR3 sequences, 3% to 4.5% were seen once, and the ten largest hold 5% to 6.5%. This clonotype came up many times. Its antigen is currently unknown. The germline gene is not matched at one end of the junction; a read error may be the cause. The CDR3 has 16 residues. Germline values: CDR1 LGHDT, CDR2 YNNKEL (reference sequence). Sequencing was carried out using PBMCs. The rearrangement links TRBV3-1 to TRBJ1-6; D is unresolved. This TCR was recovered from a woman aged 18-30 years with multiple sclerosis. In nucleotides, the CDR3 is TGTGCCAGCAGCCCGCTGCAGAGCTCCTATAATTCAACCCTCAACTTT. As protein: CASSPLQSSYNSTLNF.